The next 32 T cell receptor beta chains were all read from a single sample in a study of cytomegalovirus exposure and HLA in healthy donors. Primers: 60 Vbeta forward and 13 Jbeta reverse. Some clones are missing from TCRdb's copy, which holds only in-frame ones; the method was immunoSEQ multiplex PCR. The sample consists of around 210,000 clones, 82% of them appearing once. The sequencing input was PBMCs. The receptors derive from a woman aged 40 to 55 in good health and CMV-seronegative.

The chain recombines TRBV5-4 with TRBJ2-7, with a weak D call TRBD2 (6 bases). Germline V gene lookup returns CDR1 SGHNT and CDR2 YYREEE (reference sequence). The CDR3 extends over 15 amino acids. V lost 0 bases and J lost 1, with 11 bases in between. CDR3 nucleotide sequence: TGTGCCAGCAGCTTGGCCCGGCGGGGTTCCTACGAGCAGTACTTC. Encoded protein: CASSLARRGSYEQYF.

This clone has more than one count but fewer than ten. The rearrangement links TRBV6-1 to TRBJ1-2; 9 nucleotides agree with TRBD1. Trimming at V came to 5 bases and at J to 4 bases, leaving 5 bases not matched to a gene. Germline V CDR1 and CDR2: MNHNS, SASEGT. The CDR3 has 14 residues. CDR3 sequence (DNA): TGTGCCAGCAGTACCCCGGGACAGGGCTATGGCTACACCTTC. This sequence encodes CASSTPGQGYGYTF.

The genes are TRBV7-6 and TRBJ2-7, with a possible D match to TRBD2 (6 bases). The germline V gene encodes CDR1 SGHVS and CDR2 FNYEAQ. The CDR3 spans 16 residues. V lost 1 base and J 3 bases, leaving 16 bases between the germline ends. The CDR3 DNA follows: TGTGCCAGCAGCTTAGAGGCCAAGCGGGTCTTCTACGAGCAGTACTTC. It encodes CASSLEAKRVFYEQYF.

For the CDR3, the DNA is TGTGCCATCAGTGAGTCGGGACAACTGGGCACCTACGAGCAGTACTTC. Amino acids: CAISESGQLGTYEQYF. The chain has TRBV10-3 and TRBJ2-7; D perhaps matches TRBD1 (6 bases). There are 16 residues in the CDR3. V dropped 0 bases and J dropped 2 bases, with 14 bases sitting between them. Germline V gene lookup returns CDR1 ENHRY and CDR2 SYGVKD.

The CDR3 spells CAWREGPTYEQYF. Written as DNA, the CDR3 is TGTGCCTGGAGGGAGGGGCCAACCTACGAGCAGTACTTC. The chain is built from TRBV30 and TRBJ2-7; D might be TRBD2 (6 bases). CDR3 size: 13 residues. Trimming shortened V by 3 bases and J by 2 bases, and 11 bases separated the two germline ends. Germline V lookup: CDR1 GTSNPN, CDR2 SVGIG (reference sequence).

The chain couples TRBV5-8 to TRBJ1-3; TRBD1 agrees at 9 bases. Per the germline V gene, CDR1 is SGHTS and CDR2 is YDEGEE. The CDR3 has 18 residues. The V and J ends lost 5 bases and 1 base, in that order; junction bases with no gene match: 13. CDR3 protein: CASRLTGTGLPSGNTIYF. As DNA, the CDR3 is TGTGCCAGCAGACTGACCGGGACAGGGCTTCCGTCTGGAAACACCATATATTTT.

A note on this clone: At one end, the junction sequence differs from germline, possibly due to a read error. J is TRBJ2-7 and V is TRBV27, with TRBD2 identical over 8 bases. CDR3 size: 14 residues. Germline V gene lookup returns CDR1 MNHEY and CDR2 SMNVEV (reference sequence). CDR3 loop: CASSYAGGPYAQYF. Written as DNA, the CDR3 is TGTGCCAGCAGTTACGCGGGAGGCCCCTACGCGCAGTACTTC.

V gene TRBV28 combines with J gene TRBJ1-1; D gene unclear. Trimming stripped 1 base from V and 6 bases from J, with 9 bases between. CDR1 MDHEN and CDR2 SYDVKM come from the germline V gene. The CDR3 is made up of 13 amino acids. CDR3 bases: TGTGCCAGCAGTTTATCACACCCTGCTGAAGCTTTCTTT. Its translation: CASSLSHPAEAFF.

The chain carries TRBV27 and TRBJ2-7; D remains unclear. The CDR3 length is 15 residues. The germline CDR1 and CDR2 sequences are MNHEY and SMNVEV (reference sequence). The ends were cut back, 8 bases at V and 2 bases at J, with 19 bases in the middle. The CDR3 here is CASPTPSGSPYEQYF. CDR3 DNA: TGTGCCAGCCCCACCCCTTCCGGGTCGCCCTACGAGCAGTACTTC.

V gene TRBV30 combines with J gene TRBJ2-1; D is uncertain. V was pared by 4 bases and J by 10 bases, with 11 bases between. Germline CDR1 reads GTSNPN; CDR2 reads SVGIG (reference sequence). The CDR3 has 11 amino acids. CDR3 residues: CAWTVLREQFF. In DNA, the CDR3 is TGTGCCTGGACGGTCCTCCGGGAGCAGTTCTTC.

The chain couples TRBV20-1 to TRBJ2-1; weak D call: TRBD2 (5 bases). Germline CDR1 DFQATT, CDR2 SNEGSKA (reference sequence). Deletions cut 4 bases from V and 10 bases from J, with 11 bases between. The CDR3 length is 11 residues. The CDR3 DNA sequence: TGCAGTGCTACTCCTACGGGAGAGCAGTTCTTC. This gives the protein CSATPTGEQFF.

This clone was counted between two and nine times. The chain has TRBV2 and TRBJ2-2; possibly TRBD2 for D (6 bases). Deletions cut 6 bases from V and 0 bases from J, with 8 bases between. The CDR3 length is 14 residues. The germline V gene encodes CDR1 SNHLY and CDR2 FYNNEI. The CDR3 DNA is TGTGCCAGCAGGGGACTGGCGAACACCGGGGAGCTGTTTTTT. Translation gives CASRGLANTGELFF.

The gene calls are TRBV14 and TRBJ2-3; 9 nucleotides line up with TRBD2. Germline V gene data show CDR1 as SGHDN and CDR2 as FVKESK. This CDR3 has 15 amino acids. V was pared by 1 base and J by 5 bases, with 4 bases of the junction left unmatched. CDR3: CASSQVAGAVDTQYF. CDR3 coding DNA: TGTGCCAGCAGCCAAGTAGCGGGAGCGGTAGATACGCAGTATTTT.

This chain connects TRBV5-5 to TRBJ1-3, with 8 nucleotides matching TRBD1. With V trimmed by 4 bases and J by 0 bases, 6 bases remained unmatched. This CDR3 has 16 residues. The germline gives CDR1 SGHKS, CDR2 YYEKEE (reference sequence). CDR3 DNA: TGTGCCAGCAGCAGCGCAACAGGGGGCTCTGGAAACACCATATATTTT. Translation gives CASSSATGGSGNTIYF.

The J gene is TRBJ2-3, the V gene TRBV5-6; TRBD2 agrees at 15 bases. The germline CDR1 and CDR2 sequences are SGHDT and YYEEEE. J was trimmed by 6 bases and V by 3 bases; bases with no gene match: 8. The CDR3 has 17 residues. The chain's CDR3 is CASSSGTSGRSLDTQYF. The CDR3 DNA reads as TGTGCCAGCAGCTCCGGGACTAGCGGGAGGTCTCTTGATACGCAGTATTTT.

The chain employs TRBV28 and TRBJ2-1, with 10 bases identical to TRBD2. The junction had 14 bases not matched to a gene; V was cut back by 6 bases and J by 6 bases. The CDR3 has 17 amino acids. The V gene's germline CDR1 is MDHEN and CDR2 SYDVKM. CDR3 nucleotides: TGTGCCAGCAGCCCTTTACCCTCTAGCGGGAGTGGCAATGAGCAGTTCTTC. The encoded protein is CASSPLPSSGSGNEQFF.

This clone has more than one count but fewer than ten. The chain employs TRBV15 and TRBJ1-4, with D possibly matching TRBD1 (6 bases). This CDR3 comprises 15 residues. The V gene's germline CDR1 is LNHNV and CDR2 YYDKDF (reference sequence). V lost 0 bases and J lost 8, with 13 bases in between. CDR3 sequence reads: CATSRDARGLEKLFF. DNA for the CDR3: TGTGCCACCAGCAGAGATGCCAGGGGCTTGGAAAAACTGTTTTTT. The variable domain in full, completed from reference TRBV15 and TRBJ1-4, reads DAMVIQNPRYQVTQFGKPVTLSCSQTLNHNVMYWYQQKSSQAPKLLFHYYDKDFNNEADTPDNFQSRRPNTSFCFLDIRSPGLGDTAMYLCATSRDARGLEKLFFGSGTQLSVL.

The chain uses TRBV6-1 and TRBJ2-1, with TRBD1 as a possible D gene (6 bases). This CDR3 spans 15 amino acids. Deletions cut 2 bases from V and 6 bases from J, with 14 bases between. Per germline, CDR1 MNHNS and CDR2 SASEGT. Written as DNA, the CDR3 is TGTGCCAGCAGTGAACAAGGGGGTAAGGCCAATGAGCAGTTCTTC. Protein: CASSEQGGKANEQFF.

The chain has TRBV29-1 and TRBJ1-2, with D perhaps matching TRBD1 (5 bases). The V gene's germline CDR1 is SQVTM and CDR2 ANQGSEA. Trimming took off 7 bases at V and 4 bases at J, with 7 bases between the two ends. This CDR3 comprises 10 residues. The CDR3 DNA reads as TGCAGCGGCGGGACCTATGGCTACACCTTC. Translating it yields CSGGTYGYTF. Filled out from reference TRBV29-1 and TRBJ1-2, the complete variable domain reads SAVISQKPSRDICQRGTSLTIQCQVDSQVTMMFWYRQQPGQSLTLIATANQGSEATYESGFVIDKFPISRPNLTFSTLTVSNMSPEDSSIYLCSGGTYGYTFGSGTRLTVV.

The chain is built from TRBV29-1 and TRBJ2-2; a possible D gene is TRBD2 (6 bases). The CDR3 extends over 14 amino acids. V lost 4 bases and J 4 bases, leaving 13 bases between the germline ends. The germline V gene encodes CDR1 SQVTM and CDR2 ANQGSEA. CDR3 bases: TGCAGCGTTGCGGGACTCCAAGTCACCGGGGAGCTGTTTTTT. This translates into CSVAGLQVTGELFF.

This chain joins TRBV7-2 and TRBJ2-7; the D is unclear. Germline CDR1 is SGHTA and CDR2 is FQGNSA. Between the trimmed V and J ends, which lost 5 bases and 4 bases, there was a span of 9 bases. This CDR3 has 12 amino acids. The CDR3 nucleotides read TGTGCCAGCAGCCCCACACAGTACGAGCAGTACTTC. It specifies CASSPTQYEQYF.

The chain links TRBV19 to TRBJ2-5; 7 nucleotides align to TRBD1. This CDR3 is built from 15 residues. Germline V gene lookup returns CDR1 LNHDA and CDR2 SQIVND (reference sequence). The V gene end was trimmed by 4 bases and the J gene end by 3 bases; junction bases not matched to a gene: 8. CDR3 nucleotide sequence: TGTGCCAGTAGTAGGTACAGGGGAACGGAAGAGACCCAGTACTTC. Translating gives CASSRYRGTEETQYF.

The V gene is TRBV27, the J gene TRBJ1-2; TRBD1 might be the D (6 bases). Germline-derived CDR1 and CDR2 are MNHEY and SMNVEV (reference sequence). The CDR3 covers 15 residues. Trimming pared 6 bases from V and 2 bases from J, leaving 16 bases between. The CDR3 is CASRSWTAENYGYTF. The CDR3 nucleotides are TGTGCCAGCAGGTCCTGGACAGCTGAGAACTATGGCTACACCTTC.

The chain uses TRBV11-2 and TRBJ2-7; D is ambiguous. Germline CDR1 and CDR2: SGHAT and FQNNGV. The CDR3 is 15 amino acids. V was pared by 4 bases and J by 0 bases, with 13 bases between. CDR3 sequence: CASSSGRHLSYEQYF. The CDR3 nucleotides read TGTGCCAGCAGCTCTGGCCGCCACCTCTCCTACGAGCAGTACTTC.

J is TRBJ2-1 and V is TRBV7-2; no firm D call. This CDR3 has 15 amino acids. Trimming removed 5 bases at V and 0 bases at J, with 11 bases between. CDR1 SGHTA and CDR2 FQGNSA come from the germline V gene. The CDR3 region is CASSPGKSSYNEQFF. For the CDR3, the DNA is TGTGCCAGCAGCCCGGGTAAGAGCTCCTACAATGAGCAGTTCTTC. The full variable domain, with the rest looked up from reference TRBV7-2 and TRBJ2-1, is GAGVSQSPSNKVTEKGKDVELRCDPISGHTALYWYRQSLGQGLEFLIYFQGNSAPDKSGLPSDRFSAERTGGSVSTLTIQRTQQEDSAVYLCASSPGKSSYNEQFFGPGTRLTVL.

CDR3 sequence reads: CASSIRSGETQYF. CDR3 nucleotide sequence: TGTGCCAGCAGCATCCGTTCAGGGGAGACCCAGTACTTC. The rearrangement uses TRBV7-3 and TRBJ2-5; D is possibly TRBD1 (5 bases). CDR1 and CDR2 from the germline V gene are SGHTA and FQGTGA. CDR3 length: 13 amino acids. V shed 5 bases and J shed 5 bases, with 12 bases lying between them.

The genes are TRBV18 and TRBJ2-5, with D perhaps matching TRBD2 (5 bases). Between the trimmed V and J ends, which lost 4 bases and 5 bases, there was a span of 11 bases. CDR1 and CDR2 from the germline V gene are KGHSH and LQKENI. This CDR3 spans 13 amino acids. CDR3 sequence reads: CASSRGLGETQYF. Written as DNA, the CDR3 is TGTGCCAGCTCACGTGGACTCGGGGAGACCCAGTACTTC.

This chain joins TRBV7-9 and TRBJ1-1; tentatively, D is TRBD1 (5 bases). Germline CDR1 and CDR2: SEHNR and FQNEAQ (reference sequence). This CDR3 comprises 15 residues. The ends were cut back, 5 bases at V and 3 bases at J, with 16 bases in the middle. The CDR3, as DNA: TGTGCCAGCAGCAACGCTTGGGGGGACTACACTGAAGCTTTCTTT. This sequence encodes CASSNAWGDYTEAFF. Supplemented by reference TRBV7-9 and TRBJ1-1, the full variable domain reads DTGVSQNPRHKITKRGQNVTFRCDPISEHNRLYWYRQTLGQGPEFLTYFQNEAQLEKSRLLSDRFSAERPKGSFSTLEIQRTEQGDSAMYLCASSNAWGDYTEAFFGQGTRLTVV.

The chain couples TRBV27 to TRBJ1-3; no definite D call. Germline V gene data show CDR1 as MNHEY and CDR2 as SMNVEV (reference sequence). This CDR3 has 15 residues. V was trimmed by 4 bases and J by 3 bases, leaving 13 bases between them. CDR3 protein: CASSSLSIGGNTIYF. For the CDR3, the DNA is TGTGCCAGCAGTTCCCTATCAATTGGTGGAAACACCATATATTTT.

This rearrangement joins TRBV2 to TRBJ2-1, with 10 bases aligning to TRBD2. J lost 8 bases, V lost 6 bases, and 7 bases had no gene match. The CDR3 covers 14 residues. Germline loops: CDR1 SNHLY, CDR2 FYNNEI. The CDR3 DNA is TGTGCCAGCAGATTAGCGGGAGGATCTTATGAGCAGTTCTTC. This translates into CASRLAGGSYEQFF.

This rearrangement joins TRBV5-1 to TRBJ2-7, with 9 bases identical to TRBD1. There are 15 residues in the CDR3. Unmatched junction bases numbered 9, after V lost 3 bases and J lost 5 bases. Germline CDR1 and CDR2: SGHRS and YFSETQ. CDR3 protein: CASSSAGTGINEQYF. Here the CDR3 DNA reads TGCGCCAGCAGCTCCGCCGGGACAGGGATTAACGAGCAGTACTTC.

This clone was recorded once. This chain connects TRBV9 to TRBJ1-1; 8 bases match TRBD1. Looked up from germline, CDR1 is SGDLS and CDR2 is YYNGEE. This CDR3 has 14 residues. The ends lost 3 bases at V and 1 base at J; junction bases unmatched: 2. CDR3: CASSGTGRNTEAFF. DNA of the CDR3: TGTGCCAGCAGCGGGACAGGGAGGAACACTGAAGCTTTCTTT. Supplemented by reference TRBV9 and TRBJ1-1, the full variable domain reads DSGVTQTPKHLITATGQRVTLRCSPRSGDLSVYWYQQSLDQGLQFLIQYYNGEERAKGNILERFSAQQFPDLHSELNLSSLELGDSALYFCASSGTGRNTEAFFGQGTRLTVV.